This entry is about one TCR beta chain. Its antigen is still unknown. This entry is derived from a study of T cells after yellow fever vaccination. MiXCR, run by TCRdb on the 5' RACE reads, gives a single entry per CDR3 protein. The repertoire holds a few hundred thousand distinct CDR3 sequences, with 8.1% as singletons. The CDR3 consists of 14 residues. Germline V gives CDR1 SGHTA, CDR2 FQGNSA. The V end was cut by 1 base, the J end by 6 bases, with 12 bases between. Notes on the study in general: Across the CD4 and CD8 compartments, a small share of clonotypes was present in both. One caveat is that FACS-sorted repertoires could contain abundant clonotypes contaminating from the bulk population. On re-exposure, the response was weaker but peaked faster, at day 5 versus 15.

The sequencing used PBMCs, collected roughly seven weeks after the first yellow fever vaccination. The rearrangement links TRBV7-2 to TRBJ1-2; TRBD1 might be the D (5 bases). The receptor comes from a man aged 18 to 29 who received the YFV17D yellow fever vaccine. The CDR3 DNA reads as TGTGCCAGCAGCTTAGGGGACTTCTTAAATGGCTACACCTTC. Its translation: CASSLGDFLNGYTF.